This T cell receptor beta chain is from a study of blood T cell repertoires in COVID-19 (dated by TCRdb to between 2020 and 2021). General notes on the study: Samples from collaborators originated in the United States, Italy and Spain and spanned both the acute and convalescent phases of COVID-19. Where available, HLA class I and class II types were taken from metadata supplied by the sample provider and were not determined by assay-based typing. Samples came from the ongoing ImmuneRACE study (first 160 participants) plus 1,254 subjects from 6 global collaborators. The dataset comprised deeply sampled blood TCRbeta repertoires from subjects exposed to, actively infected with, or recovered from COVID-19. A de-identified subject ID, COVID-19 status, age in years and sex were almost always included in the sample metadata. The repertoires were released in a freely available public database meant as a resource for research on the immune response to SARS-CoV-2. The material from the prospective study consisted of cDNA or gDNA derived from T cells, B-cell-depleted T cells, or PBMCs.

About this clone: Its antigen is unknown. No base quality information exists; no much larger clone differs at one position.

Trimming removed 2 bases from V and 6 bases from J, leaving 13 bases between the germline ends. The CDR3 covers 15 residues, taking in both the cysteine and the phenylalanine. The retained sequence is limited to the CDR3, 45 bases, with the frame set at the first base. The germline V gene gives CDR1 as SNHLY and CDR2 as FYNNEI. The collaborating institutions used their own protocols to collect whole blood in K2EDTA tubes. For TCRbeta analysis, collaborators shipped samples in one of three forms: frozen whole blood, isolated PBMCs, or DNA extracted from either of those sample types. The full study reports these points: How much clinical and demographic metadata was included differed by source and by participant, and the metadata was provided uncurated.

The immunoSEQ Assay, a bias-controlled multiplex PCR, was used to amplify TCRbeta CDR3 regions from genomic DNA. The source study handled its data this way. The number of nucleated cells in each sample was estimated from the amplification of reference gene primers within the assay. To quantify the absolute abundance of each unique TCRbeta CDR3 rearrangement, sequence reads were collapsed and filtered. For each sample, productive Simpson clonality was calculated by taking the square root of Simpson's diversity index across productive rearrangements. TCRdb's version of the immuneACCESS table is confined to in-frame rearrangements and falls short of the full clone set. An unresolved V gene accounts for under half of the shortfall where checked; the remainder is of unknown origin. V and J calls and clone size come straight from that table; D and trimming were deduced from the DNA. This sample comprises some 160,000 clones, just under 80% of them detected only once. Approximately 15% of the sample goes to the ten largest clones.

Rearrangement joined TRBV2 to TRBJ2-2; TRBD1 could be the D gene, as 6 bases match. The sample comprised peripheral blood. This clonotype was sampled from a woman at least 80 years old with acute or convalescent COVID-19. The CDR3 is CASSEQGIVAGELFF. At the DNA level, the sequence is TGTGCCAGCAGTGAACAGGGGATCGTAGCCGGGGAGCTGTTTTTT.